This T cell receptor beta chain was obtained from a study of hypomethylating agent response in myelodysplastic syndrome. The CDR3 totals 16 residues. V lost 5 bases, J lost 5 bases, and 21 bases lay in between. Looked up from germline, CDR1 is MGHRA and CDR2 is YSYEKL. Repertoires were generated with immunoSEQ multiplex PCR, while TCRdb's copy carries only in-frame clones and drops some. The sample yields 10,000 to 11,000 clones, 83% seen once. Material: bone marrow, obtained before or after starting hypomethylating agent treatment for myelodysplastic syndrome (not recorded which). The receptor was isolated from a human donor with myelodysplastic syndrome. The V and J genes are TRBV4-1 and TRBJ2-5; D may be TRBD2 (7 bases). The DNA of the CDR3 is TGCGCCAGCAGCACCCGACCCGCGGGGGCGGGGGAGACCCAGTACTTC. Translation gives CASSTRPAGAGETQYF.